The next 4 T cell receptor beta chains were all read from a single sample in a study of blood T cells in healthy people across ages. Combining a sample-barcoded 5' primer with a J-beta primer mix, a second PCR ran for roughly 7 to 11 cycles. TCRdb ran MiXCR on the 5' RACE reads and lists one entry per CDR3 protein. The sample shows 800,000 to 950,000 distinct CDR3 sequences, roughly 48% of them seen only once. Sequenced: blood. These receptors originate from a man under 40 in good health.

This chain uses TRBV6-6 with TRBJ2-7; D might be TRBD2 (6 bases). The CDR3 sequence is 14 residues long. V lost 1 base, J lost 4 bases, and 11 bases lay in between. CDR1 and CDR2 from the germline V gene are MNHNY and SVGAGI (reference sequence). The CDR3: CASSYYGSGYEQYF. In DNA form, the CDR3 reads TGTGCCAGCAGTTACTACGGGAGTGGATACGAGCAGTACTTC.

The V call is TRBV20-1, the J call TRBJ2-6; 12 bases match TRBD1. The J segment lost 4 bases and the V segment lost 3 bases, leaving 7 bases of the junction unmatched. The CDR3 is made up of 17 amino acids. The germline gives CDR1 DFQATT, CDR2 SNEGSKA (reference sequence). The CDR3, as DNA: TGCAGTGCTAGGAGGGACAGGGGGCAGTCAGGGGCCAACGTCCTGACTTTC. Protein: CSARRDRGQSGANVLTF.

The V and J genes are TRBV6-1 and TRBJ1-1; 10 positions match TRBD1. CDR1 and CDR2 (germline): MNHNS, SASEGT. This CDR3 is 10 amino acids long. V lost 6 bases and J lost 11; bases outside the gene matches: 0. The CDR3 is CASRDRGAFF. The CDR3 nucleotides read TGTGCCAGCAGGGACAGGGGGGCTTTCTTT.

The chain couples TRBV12-3 or TRBV12-4 to TRBJ2-7; D unresolved. The CDR3 covers 12 residues. Trimming removed 7 bases from V and 3 bases from J, with 10 bases in between. The CDR3 DNA reads as TGTGCCAGCACCTCGGACGGCTACGAGCAGTACTTC. Its protein is CASTSDGYEQYF.